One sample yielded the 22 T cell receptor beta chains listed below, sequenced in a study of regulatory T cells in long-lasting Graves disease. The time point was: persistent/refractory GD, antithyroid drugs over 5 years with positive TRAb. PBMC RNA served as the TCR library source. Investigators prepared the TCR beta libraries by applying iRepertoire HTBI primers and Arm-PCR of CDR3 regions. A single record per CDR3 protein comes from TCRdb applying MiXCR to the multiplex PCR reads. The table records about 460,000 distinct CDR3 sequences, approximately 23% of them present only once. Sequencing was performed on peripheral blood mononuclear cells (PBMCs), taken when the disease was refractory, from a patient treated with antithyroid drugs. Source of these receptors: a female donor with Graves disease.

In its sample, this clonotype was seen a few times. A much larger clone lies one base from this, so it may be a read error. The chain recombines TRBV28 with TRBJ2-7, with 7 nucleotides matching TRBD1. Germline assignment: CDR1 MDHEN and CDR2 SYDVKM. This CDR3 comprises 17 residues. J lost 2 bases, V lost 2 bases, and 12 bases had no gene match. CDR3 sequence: CASSLPLGTAQAYEQYF. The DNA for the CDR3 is TGTGCCAGCAGTTTACCCCTCGGGACAGCTCAGGCCTACGAGCAGTACTTC.

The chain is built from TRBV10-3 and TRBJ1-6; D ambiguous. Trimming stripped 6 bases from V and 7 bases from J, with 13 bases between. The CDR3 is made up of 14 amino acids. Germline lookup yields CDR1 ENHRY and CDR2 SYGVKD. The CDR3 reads CAISSGRANSPLHF. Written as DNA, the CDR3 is TGTGCCATCAGCTCCGGGAGAGCGAATTCACCCCTCCACTTT.

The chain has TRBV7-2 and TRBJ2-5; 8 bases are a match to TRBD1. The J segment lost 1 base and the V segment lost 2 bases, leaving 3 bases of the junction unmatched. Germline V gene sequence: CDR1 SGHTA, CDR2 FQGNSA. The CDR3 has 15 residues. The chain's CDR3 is CASSLLDRVQETQYF. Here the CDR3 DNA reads TGTGCCAGCAGCTTATTGGACAGGGTCCAAGAGACCCAGTACTTC.

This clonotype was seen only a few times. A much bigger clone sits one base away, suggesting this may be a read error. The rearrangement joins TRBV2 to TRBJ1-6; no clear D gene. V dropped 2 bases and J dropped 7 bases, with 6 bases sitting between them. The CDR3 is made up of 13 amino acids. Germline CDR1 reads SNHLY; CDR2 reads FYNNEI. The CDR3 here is CASSENENSPLHF. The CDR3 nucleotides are TGTGCCAGCAGTGAAAATGAGAATTCACCCCTCCACTTT. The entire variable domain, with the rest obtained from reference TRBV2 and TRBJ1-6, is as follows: EPEVTQTPSHQVTQMGQEVILRCVPISNHLYFYWYRQILGQKVEFLVSFYNNEISEKSEIFDDQFSVERPDGSNFTLKIRSTKLEDSAMYFCASSENENSPLHFGNGTRLTVT.

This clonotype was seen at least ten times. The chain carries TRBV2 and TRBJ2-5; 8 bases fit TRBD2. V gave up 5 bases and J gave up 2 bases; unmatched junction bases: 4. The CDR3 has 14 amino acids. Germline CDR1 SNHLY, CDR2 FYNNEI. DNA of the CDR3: TGTGCCAGCAGTTACCGACTAGCGCAAGAGACCCAGTACTTC. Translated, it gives CASSYRLAQETQYF.

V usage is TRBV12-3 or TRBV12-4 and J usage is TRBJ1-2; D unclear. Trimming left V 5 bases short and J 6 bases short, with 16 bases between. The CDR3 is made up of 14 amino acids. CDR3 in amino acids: CASSLGGAYNGYTF. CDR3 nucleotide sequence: TGTGCCAGCAGTCTTGGCGGCGCCTATAATGGCTACACCTTC.

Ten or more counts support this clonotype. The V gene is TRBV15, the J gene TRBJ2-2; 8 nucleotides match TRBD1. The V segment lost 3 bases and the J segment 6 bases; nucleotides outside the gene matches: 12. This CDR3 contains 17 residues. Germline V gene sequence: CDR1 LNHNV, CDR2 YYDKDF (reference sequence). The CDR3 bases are TGTGCCACCAGCAGCCTCTTTAGCCTGACAGGGGCCGGGGAGCTGTTTTTT. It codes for CATSSLFSLTGAGELFF. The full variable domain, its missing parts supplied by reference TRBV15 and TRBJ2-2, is DAMVIQNPRYQVTQFGKPVTLSCSQTLNHNVMYWYQQKSSQAPKLLFHYYDKDFNNEADTPDNFQSRRPNTSFCFLDIRSPGLGDTAMYLCATSSLFSLTGAGELFFGEGSRLTVL.

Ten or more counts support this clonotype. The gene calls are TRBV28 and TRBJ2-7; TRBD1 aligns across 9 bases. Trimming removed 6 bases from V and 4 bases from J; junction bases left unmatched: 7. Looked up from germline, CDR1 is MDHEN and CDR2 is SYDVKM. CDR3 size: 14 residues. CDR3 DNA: TGTGCCAGCAGGGAGACAGGGGGGTTATACGAGCAGTACTTC. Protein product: CASRETGGLYEQYF.

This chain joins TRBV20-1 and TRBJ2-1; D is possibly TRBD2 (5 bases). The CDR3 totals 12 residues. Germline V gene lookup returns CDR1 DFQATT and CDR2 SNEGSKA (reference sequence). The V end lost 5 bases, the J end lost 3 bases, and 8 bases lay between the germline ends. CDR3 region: CSAGGYYNEQFF. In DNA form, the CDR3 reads TGCAGTGCTGGAGGTTACTACAATGAGCAGTTCTTC.

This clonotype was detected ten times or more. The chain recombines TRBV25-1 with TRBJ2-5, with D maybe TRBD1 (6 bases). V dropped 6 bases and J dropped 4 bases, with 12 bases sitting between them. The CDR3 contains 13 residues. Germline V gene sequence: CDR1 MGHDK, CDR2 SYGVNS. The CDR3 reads CASSGRGGETQYF. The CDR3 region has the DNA TGTGCCAGCAGCGGCCGAGGGGGAGAGACCCAGTACTTC.

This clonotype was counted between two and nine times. Here the CDR3 reads CASSLIGLAGSDTQYF. The CDR3 DNA is TGTGCCAGCAGTCTTATCGGACTAGCGGGATCAGATACGCAGTATTTT. The chain couples TRBV2 to TRBJ2-3, with 12 bases fitting TRBD2. The V gene's germline CDR1 is SNHLY and CDR2 FYNNEI. This CDR3 is 16 amino acids long. V was clipped by 5 bases and J by 4 bases; unmatched bases: 7.

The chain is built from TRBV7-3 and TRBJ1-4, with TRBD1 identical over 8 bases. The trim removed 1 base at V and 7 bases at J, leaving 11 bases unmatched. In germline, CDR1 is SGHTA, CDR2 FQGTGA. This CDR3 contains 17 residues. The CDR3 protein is CASSLNTGGGPREKLFF. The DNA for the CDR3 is TGTGCCAGCAGCTTAAATACAGGGGGAGGGCCGCGTGAAAAACTGTTTTTT.

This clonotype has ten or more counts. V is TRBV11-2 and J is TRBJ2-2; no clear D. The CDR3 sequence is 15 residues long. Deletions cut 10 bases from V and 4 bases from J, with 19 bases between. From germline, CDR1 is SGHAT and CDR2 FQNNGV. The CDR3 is CATARLREATGELFF. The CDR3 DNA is TGTGCCACCGCTCGCTTAAGAGAGGCCACCGGGGAGCTGTTTTTT.

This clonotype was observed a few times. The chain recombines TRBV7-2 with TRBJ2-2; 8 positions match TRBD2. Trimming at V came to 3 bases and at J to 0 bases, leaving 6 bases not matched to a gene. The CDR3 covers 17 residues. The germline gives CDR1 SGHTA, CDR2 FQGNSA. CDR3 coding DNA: TGTGCCAGCAGCTTGCAGCGGGGGACTTCGAACACCGGGGAGCTGTTTTTT. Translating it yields CASSLQRGTSNTGELFF. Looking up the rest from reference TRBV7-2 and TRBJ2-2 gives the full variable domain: GAGVSQSPSNKVTEKGKDVELRCDPISGHTALYWYRQSLGQGLEFLIYFQGNSAPDKSGLPSDRFSAERTGGSVSTLTIQRTQQEDSAVYLCASSLQRGTSNTGELFFGEGSRLTVL.

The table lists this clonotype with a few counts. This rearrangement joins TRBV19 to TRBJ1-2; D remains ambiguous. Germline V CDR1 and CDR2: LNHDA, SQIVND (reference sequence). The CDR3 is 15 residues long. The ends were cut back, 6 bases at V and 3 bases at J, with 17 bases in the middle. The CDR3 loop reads CASSRTPGSYYGYTF. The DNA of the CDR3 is TGTGCCAGTAGCCGAACCCCCGGGTCCTACTATGGCTACACCTTC. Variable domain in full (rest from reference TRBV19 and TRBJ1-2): DGGITQSPKYLFRKEGQNVTLSCEQNLNHDAMYWYRQDPGQGLRLIYYSQIVNDFQKGDIAEGYSVSREKKESFPLTVTSAQKNPTAFYLCASSRTPGSYYGYTFGSGTRLTVV.

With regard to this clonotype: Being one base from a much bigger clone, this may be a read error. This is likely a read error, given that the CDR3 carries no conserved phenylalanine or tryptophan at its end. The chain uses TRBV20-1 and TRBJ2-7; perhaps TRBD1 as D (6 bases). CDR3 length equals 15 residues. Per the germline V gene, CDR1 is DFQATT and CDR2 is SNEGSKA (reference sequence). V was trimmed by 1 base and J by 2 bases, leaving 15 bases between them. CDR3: CSARGGTQGTYEQYL. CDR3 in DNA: TGCAGTGCTAGAGGGGGGACACAAGGGACCTACGAGCAGTACCTC.

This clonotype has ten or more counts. CDR3 sequence (DNA): TGTGCCAGCAGTGAAAGTCAGGGTAACATTCAGTACTTC. Its protein product is CASSESQGNIQYF. The chain has TRBV2 and TRBJ2-4; tentatively, D is TRBD1 (5 bases). CDR1 is SNHLY, CDR2 FYNNEI, per germline. The V gene lost 2 bases and the J gene lost 7 bases, with 9 bases spanning the gap. CDR3 length: 13 residues.

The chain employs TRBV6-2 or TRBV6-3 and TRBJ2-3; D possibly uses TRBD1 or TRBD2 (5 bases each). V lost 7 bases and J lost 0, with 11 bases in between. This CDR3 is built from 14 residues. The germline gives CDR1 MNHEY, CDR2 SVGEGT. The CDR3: CASTPGPSTDTQYF. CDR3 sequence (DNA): TGTGCCAGCACACCGGGACCTAGCACAGATACGCAGTATTTT.

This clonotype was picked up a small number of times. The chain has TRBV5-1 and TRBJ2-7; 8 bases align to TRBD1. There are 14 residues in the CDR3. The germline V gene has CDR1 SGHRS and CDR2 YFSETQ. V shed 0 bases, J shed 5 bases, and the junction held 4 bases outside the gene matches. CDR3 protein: CASSLGTGFDEQYF. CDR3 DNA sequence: TGCGCCAGCAGCTTGGGGACAGGGTTCGACGAGCAGTACTTC.

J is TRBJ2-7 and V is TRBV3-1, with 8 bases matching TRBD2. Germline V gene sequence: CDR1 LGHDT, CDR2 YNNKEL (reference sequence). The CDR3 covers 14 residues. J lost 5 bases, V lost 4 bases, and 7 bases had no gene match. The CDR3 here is CASSLGTSQNEQYF. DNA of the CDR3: TGTGCCAGCAGCCTAGGGACTAGTCAAAACGAGCAGTACTTC.

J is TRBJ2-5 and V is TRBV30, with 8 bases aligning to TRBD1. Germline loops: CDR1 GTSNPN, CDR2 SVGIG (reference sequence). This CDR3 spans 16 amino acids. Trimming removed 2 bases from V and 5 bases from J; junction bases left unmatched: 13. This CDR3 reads CAWSKGQGAWGETQYF. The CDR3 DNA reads TGTGCCTGGAGTAAGGGGCAGGGGGCTTGGGGGGAGACCCAGTACTTC.

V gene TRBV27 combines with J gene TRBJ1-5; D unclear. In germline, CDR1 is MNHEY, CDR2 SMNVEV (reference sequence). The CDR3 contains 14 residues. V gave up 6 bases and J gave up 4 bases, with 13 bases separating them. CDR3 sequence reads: CASSESRGNQPQHF. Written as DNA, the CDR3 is TGTGCCAGCAGCGAATCCCGGGGTAATCAGCCCCAGCATTTT.